This section outlines one TCR beta chain sequence together with its context. Its specificity is not known. With 10 bases removed from V and 0 bases from J, the gap between germline ends came to 12 bases. The CDR3 covers 14 residues. The germline CDR1 and CDR2 sequences are SGHAT and FQNNGV. Only healthy Caucasians were included as donors. This sample was included in a study of identical twins. Study-level findings and limits: For cord blood, abundant beta clonotypes had fewer insertions, unlike memory repertoires, which showed none. Rather than following the same donors, the conclusions depended on cross-sectional statistical analysis.

A universal primer site came from template switching; cDNA carried unique molecular identifiers. Using its own MiXCR run on the 5' RACE reads, TCRdb lists one record per CDR3 protein. The data hold 550,000 to 700,000 distinct CDR3 sequences, with 9% to 10% observed a single time. Separately, the same data were catalogued under a study of yellow fever vaccine responses in identical twins.

The chain links TRBV11-2 to TRBJ2-2; D perhaps matches TRBD2 (6 bases). The TCR was taken from a woman between 18 and 29 years old in good health. The sample was PBMCs. CDR3 protein: CATFSGANTGELFF. CDR3 nucleotides: TGTGCCACATTTAGCGGAGCGAACACCGGGGAGCTGTTTTTT.